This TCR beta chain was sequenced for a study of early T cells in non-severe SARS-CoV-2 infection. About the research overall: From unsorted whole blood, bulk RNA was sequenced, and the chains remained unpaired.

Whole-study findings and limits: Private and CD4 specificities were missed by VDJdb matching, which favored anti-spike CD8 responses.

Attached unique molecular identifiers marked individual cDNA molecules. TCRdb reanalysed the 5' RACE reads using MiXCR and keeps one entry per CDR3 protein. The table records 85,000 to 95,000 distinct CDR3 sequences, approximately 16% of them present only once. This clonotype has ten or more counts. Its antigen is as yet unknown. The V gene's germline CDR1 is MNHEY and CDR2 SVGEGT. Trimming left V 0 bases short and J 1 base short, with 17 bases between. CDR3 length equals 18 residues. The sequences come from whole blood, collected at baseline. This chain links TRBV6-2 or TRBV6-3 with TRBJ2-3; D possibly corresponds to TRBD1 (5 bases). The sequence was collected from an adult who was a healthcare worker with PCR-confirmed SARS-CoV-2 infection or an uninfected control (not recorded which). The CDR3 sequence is CASSYSMGRRFGTDTQYF. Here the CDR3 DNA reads TGTGCCAGCAGTTACTCGATGGGGCGGCGATTCGGCACAGATACGCAGTATTTT.